The 18 T cell receptor beta chains in this list originate from one sample, sequenced in a study of shared clonotypes between healthy human individuals (TCRdb year 2020). The library was generated by the immunoSEQ multiplex PCR assay. TCRdb's version of the immuneACCESS table is confined to in-frame rearrangements and falls short of the full clone set. An unresolved V gene accounts for under half of the shortfall where checked; the remainder is of unknown origin. Counted in this sample were roughly 1,800,000 clones; about 94% of them appeared once. The top ten clonotypes cover more than 0.9% of the sample. CD8 naive samples were obtained by positive selection for CCR7 among CD45RO-negative cells, yielding a CD45RA+CCR7+ population from which TemRA cells were excluded. Sequencing used naive CD8+ T cells sorted from blood. Sample cell subset or site, as interpreted from the label and publication: CD45RA+CCR7+. The receptors originated from a man aged 18 to 30 in good health.

The genes are TRBV14 and TRBJ2-5, with a possible D match to TRBD2 (5 bases). The V end lost 1 base, the J end lost 1 base, and 13 bases lay between the germline ends. CDR1 is SGHDN and CDR2 is FVKESK in the germline V gene. The CDR3 totals 16 residues. CDR3 nucleotides: TGTGCCAGCAGCCAAGGGTGGGTGAGGGCCCAAGAGACCCAGTACTTC. This sequence encodes CASSQGWVRAQETQYF.

The rearrangement joins TRBV27 to TRBJ2-1, with no clear D. Deletions cut 2 bases from V and 6 bases from J, with 11 bases between. Germline-derived CDR1 and CDR2 are MNHEY and SMNVEV (reference sequence). The CDR3 extends over 14 amino acids. The CDR3 loop reads CASSLKVAGNEQFF. Here the CDR3 DNA reads TGTGCCAGCAGTTTAAAGGTAGCAGGCAATGAGCAGTTCTTC.

V is TRBV5-5 and J is TRBJ2-7; D is possibly TRBD2 (5 bases). Germline V gene data show CDR1 as SGHKS and CDR2 as YYEKEE (reference sequence). Trimming left V 4 bases short and J 1 base short, with 15 bases between. The CDR3 runs 15 residues. CDR3 DNA: TGTGCCAGCAGCCCCAAGGGAGTACCTTCCTACGAGCAGTACTTC. It is translated as CASSPKGVPSYEQYF. The variable domain in full, completed from reference TRBV5-5 and TRBJ2-7, reads DAGVTQSPTHLIKTRGQQVTLRCSPISGHKSVSWYQQVLGQGPQFIFQYYEKEERGRGNFPDRFSARQFPNYSSELNVNALLLGDSALYLCASSPKGVPSYEQYFGPGTRLTVT.

The chain employs TRBV19 and TRBJ1-1, with no clear D. Germline V gives CDR1 LNHDA, CDR2 SQIVND (reference sequence). V dropped 3 bases and J dropped 5 bases, with 19 bases sitting between them. The CDR3 has 16 residues. CDR3 residues: CASSISSFGIWTEAFF. DNA for the CDR3: TGTGCCAGTAGTATTAGTAGCTTCGGAATTTGGACTGAAGCTTTCTTT.

This clone occurred once. The rearrangement links TRBV7-8 to TRBJ2-5; 8 nucleotides match TRBD2. The trim removed 8 bases at V and 0 bases at J, leaving 2 bases unmatched. Germline V gene data show CDR1 as SGHVS and CDR2 as FQNEAQ. This CDR3 has 13 residues. The CDR3 sequence: CASEAGDQETQYF. CDR3 bases: TGTGCCAGCGAAGCGGGGGACCAAGAGACCCAGTACTTC.

The chain recombines TRBV6-1 with TRBJ1-4; D is uncertain. V lost 6 bases to trimming and J lost 6 bases, with 8 bases between them. This CDR3 has 12 residues. Germline CDR1 reads MNHNS; CDR2 reads SASEGT. Here the CDR3 reads CASSGLDEKLFF. CDR3 coding DNA: TGTGCCAGCAGCGGTCTAGATGAAAAACTGTTTTTT.

The V gene is TRBV11-2, the J gene TRBJ2-5, with 12 nucleotides matching TRBD2. This CDR3 has 15 residues. V dropped 1 base and J dropped 5; count of bases not matched to a gene: 2. CDR1 is SGHAT, CDR2 FQNNGV, per germline. DNA of the CDR3: TGTGCCAGCAGCTTAGCTCTAGCGGGAGGGGAGACCCAGTACTTC. As protein: CASSLALAGGETQYF. Together with reference TRBV11-2 and TRBJ2-5, the CDR3 gives the full variable domain: EAGVAQSPRYKIIEKRQSVAFWCNPISGHATLYWYQQILGQGPKLLIQFQNNGVVDDSQLPKDRFSAERLKGVDSTLKIQPAKLEDSAVYLCASSLALAGGETQYFGPGTRLLVL.

This rearrangement joins TRBV27 to TRBJ1-2; unclear D gene. The CDR3 consists of 13 residues. V lost 6 bases, J lost 5 bases, and 13 bases lay in between. Germline-derived CDR1 and CDR2 are MNHEY and SMNVEV (reference sequence). DNA for the CDR3: TGTGCCAGCAGCTCCCGGCGGGAGTATGGCTACACCTTC. Translation: CASSSRREYGYTF.

V gene TRBV5-6 combines with J gene TRBJ1-3; D gene uncertain. Trimming left V 0 bases short and J 0 bases short, with 13 bases between. The CDR3 is made up of 17 amino acids. The germline V gene has CDR1 SGHDT and CDR2 YYEEEE. The CDR3 nucleotides read TGTGCCAGCAGCTTGGGCAGCCAGGATTACTCTGGAAACACCATATATTTT. This translates into CASSLGSQDYSGNTIYF.

Remarks on this clone: At the DNA level, this CDR3 is encoded by other sequences in the same sample as well. The chain links TRBV30 to TRBJ1-3; D uncertain. Germline V CDR1 and CDR2: GTSNPN, SVGIG (reference sequence). Trimming removed 0 bases from V and 0 bases from J, with 6 bases in between. The CDR3 loop spans 14 amino acids. In DNA, the CDR3 is TGTGCCTGGAGTGTAGGGAGCTCTGGAAACACCATATATTTT. Residues: CAWSVGSSGNTIYF.

The chain couples TRBV19 to TRBJ2-7; D tentatively fits TRBD1 or TRBD2 (5 bases each). The germline V gene has CDR1 LNHDA and CDR2 SQIVND (reference sequence). Trimming took 8 bases from V and 4 from J, leaving 15 bases between them. The length of the CDR3 is 13 residues. The CDR3 loop reads CASSQGRSYEQYF. DNA for the CDR3: TGTGCCAGTTCGCAGGGACGGTCTTACGAGCAGTACTTC.

The gene calls are TRBV10-2 and TRBJ2-7, with unresolved D. V was shortened by 3 bases and J by 3 bases, with 15 bases between the two germline ends. CDR1 and CDR2 (germline): WSHSY, SAAADI. This CDR3 region has 15 residues. This CDR3 is CASSDFGKMGYEQYF. The CDR3 nucleotides are TGCGCCAGCAGTGATTTTGGGAAAATGGGCTACGAGCAGTACTTC.

V usage is TRBV28 and J usage is TRBJ1-2; 12 positions match TRBD1. CDR1 is MDHEN and CDR2 is SYDVKM in the germline V gene. J gave up 8 bases and V 7 bases, and 5 bases lay outside the gene matches. CDR3 length equals 13 residues. CDR3 protein: CASTSGTGGGYTF. The CDR3 nucleotides are TGTGCCAGCACATCCGGGACAGGGGGCGGCTACACCTTC.

The chain couples TRBV19 to TRBJ2-7, with D possibly being TRBD2 (5 bases). Germline V gives CDR1 LNHDA, CDR2 SQIVND (reference sequence). The V end was cut by 5 bases, the J end by 7 bases, with 12 bases between. This CDR3 spans 12 amino acids. CDR3 region: CASSSAATEQYF. The CDR3 DNA sequence: TGTGCCAGTAGTTCAGCGGCCACTGAGCAGTACTTC.

The V call is TRBV10-3, the J call TRBJ1-1, with no clear D. CDR3 size: 14 residues. V lost 7 bases and J lost 5, with 17 bases in between. Looked up from germline, CDR1 is ENHRY and CDR2 is SYGVKD. The CDR3 is CAITTILGETEAFF. DNA for the CDR3: TGTGCCATCACTACGATTCTTGGTGAGACTGAAGCTTTCTTT.

The rearrangement uses TRBV29-1 and TRBJ1-2, with TRBD1 as a possible D gene (5 bases). This CDR3 spans 14 amino acids. V was clipped by 6 bases and J by 2 bases, with 16 bases between them. In germline, CDR1 is SQVTM, CDR2 ANQGSEA. CDR3 residues: CSVTGLGVNYGYTF. CDR3 coding DNA: TGCAGCGTCACGGGGTTGGGGGTCAACTATGGCTACACCTTC. The full variable domain, rest sourced from reference TRBV29-1 and TRBJ1-2, is SAVISQKPSRDICQRGTSLTIQCQVDSQVTMMFWYRQQPGQSLTLIATANQGSEATYESGFVIDKFPISRPNLTFSTLTVSNMSPEDSSIYLCSVTGLGVNYGYTFGSGTRLTVV.

Details on this clone: Other DNA sequences in the sample encode the same CDR3. The chain has TRBV27 and TRBJ1-3; D not resolved. Trimming took 0 bases from V and 3 from J, leaving 6 bases between them. The CDR3 extends over 14 amino acids. Germline CDR1 MNHEY, CDR2 SMNVEV (reference sequence). The CDR3 spells CASSLSGSGNTIYF. Here the CDR3 DNA reads TGTGCCAGCAGTTTATCCGGGAGTGGAAACACCATATATTTT.

As regards this clone: This CDR3 is also generated by other DNA sequences in the sample. The V and J genes are TRBV18 and TRBJ2-3; D remains ambiguous. V lost 3 bases, J lost 1 base, and 5 bases lay in between. CDR3 length equals 13 residues. CDR1 is KGHSH, CDR2 LQKENI, per germline. The CDR3 loop reads CASSPQGTDTQYF. CDR3 in DNA: TGTGCCAGCTCACCCCAGGGCACAGATACGCAGTATTTT. The full variable domain, rest sourced from reference TRBV18 and TRBJ2-3, is NAGVMQNPRHLVRRRGQEARLRCSPMKGHSHVYWYRQLPEEGLKFMVYLQKENIIDESGMPKERFSAEFPKEGPSILRIQQVVRGDSAAYFCASSPQGTDTQYFGPGTRLTVL.